The 6 T cell receptor beta chains below were found in one sample sequenced in a study of T cell responses to AZD1222 COVID-19 vaccine. Repertoires were generated with immunoSEQ multiplex PCR, while TCRdb's copy carries only in-frame clones and drops some. This sample has 150,000 or so clones, with 92% found just once. The specimen was peripheral blood, collected on day 0 of AZD1222 vaccination. The receptors were gathered from an adult in good health.

The chain joins TRBV18 to TRBJ2-7; the match to TRBD2 covers 8 bases. V gave up 0 bases and J gave up 6 bases; unmatched junction bases: 7. This CDR3 comprises 15 residues. In germline, CDR1 is KGHSH, CDR2 LQKENI. CDR3 in DNA: TGTGCCAGCTCACCACCGGGACTAGGAGCCTTCGAGCAGTACTTC. Encoded protein: CASSPPGLGAFEQYF.

This clone was seen a single time. This rearrangement joins TRBV7-8 to TRBJ1-1; D is possibly TRBD1 (5 bases). Looked up from germline, CDR1 is SGHVS and CDR2 is FQNEAQ. The V gene lost 2 bases and the J gene lost 1 base, with 23 bases spanning the gap. This CDR3 is built from 19 residues. The CDR3 DNA is TGTGCCAGCAGCTTATTTGGGGCAGGCGCCTCGGGGAAGAACACTGAAGCTTTCTTT. As protein: CASSLFGAGASGKNTEAFF.

The chain has TRBV7-2 and TRBJ2-1; 11 bases fit TRBD2. The junction had 9 bases not matched to a gene; V was cut back by 6 bases and J by 2 bases. Germline CDR1 SGHTA, CDR2 FQGNSA. The CDR3 is made up of 17 amino acids. This CDR3 is CASRDKIAGGPYNEQFF. In DNA, the CDR3 is TGTGCCAGCAGAGATAAGATAGCGGGAGGGCCCTACAATGAGCAGTTCTTC.

The J gene is TRBJ1-4, the V gene TRBV7-9; TRBD1 matches at 7 bases. The J segment lost 7 bases and the V segment lost 5 bases, leaving 13 bases of the junction unmatched. This CDR3 is built from 16 residues. Germline-derived CDR1 and CDR2 are SEHNR and FQNEAQ (reference sequence). CDR3 loop: CASSPTITGESEKLFF. DNA for the CDR3: TGTGCCAGCAGCCCCACTATAACAGGGGAAAGTGAAAAACTGTTTTTT.

This sequence joins TRBV28 and TRBJ2-1, with TRBD2 matching over 15 bases. The V segment lost 5 bases and the J segment 5 bases; nucleotides outside the gene matches: 10. The CDR3 extends over 18 amino acids. From germline, CDR1 is MDHEN and CDR2 SYDVKM. The CDR3 here is CASSPFRGLAGGHNEQFF. The CDR3 DNA follows: TGTGCCAGCAGTCCGTTTAGGGGACTAGCGGGGGGTCACAATGAGCAGTTCTTC.

The rearrangement links TRBV7-9 to TRBJ1-1; TRBD1 aligns across 9 bases. Germline assignment: CDR1 SEHNR and CDR2 FQNEAQ (reference sequence). With 3 bases clipped from V and 5 bases from J, the junction kept 7 bases outside the gene matches. The CDR3 is 15 amino acids. In DNA form, the CDR3 reads TGTGCCAGCAGCTTTGTACAGGGGGCTTGGACTGAAGCTTTCTTT. Amino acids: CASSFVQGAWTEAFF.